This T cell receptor (beta chain) was identified in a study of cytotoxic CD8 clonotypes in ibrutinib-treated CLL. In the study overall: The patient breakdown showed approximately 11 relapsed/refractory and roughly 14 treatment-naive cases, with fewer than 18 IGHV unmutated. Responses comprised around 24 partial and 2 complete; at median about 68 months, 14 remained remitted and some twelve progressed.

The V gene lost 5 bases and the J gene lost 4 bases, with 6 bases spanning the gap. The germline CDR1 and CDR2 sequences are SGHAT and FQNNGV. This CDR3 contains 11 residues. Whole-study results and caveats: Whereas clonality rose at ibrutinib response, it declined toward baseline at progression.

Here immunoSEQ multiplex PCR was the method, and the copy in TCRdb shows in-frame clones only, minus some. Among over 130,000 clones listed, 75% to 85% were seen once. To note about this clone: Its cognate antigen is unknown.

This sequence joins TRBV11-2 and TRBJ2-7; the D is unclear. Source: PBMCs, taken after 36 months of ibrutinib treatment. This sequence was found in a human donor with chronic lymphocytic leukemia. CDR3 in amino acids: CASSPGYEQYF. CDR3 sequence (DNA): TGTGCCAGCAGCCCCGGTTACGAGCAGTACTTC.